This T cell receptor beta chain originates from a study of blood T cell repertoires in COVID-19 (dated by TCRdb to the early 2020s). Regarding the research as a whole: The collaborator samples originated in the United States, Italy and Spain and spanned the acute and convalescent phases of COVID-19. The material from the prospective study consisted of cDNA or gDNA derived from T cells, B-cell-depleted T cells, or PBMCs. Deeply sampled blood TCRbeta repertoires from subjects exposed to, actively infected with, or recovered from COVID-19 were included in the dataset. The repertoires were made available in a free public database intended to serve as a resource for research on the immune response to SARS-CoV-2. The samples were drawn from the first 160 participants of the ongoing ImmuneRACE study and from 1,254 subjects provided by 6 global collaborators. Sample metadata almost always included a de-identified subject ID, COVID-19 status, age in years and sex. HLA class I and class II types, where available, came from metadata supplied by the sample provider rather than from assay-based typing.

Enrolling through a virtual design, the prospective study's participants ranged in age from about 18 to 100 years and lived across 20 to 30 United States geographic areas. To assign participants to cohorts, the prospective study relied on clinical history that participants themselves reported in a screening survey and a study questionnaire. Each participant in the prospective study had whole blood, serum and a nasopharyngeal or oropharyngeal swab collected by mobile phlebotomists. Over an approximately 2-month period, participants in the prospective study had the option of providing additional blood draws and questionnaires. Before DNA extraction, prospective study blood samples were shipped either frozen or at room temperature. CDR1 and CDR2 were assigned from the germline V gene (reference sequence) as LNHNV and YYDKDF. The CDR3 runs 19 amino acids, cysteine and phenylalanine included. The entry retains the CDR3 DNA only, 57 bases that are in frame from base 1. V is shortened by 0 bases, J by 0 bases, and the region joining them spans 17 bases.

A remark on this clone: Its cognate antigen has yet to be identified. No clone much larger than this one lies a single base away; base qualities are absent.

The immunoSEQ Assay, a bias-controlled multiplex PCR, was used to amplify TCRbeta CDR3 regions from genomic DNA. As for how the authors treated the data: Nucleated cell counts per sample were estimated from amplification of reference gene primers within the assay. To quantify the absolute abundance of each unique TCRbeta CDR3 rearrangement, sequence reads were collapsed and filtered. For each sample, productive Simpson clonality was calculated as the square root of Simpson's diversity index across productive rearrangements. In its TCRdb copy, this immuneACCESS table keeps in-frame sequences only and misses some clones. Where compared with another copy, unresolved V genes explain less than half of these, and the others have no known cause. V, J and clone size reflect that table, while D and trimming were determined from the DNA. In all, the sample holds approximately 280,000 clones, and almost 90% of those were seen once. 1.7% of the sample is taken by the ten largest.

Findings and caveats that apply to the study as a whole: The quantity of clinical and demographic metadata differed by source and by participant and was supplied without curation.

This receptor was obtained from a woman younger than 35 with acute COVID-19. Rearrangement joined TRBV15 to TRBJ2-2; TRBD2 might be the D gene, on 5 matching bases. Sequenced: PBMCs or T cells enriched from blood (not recorded which). The DNA sequence is as follows: TGTGCCACCAGCAGAGATTTGTCGCTGGGAGTCGCGAACACCGGGGAGCTGTTTTTT. Its protein product is CATSRDLSLGVANTGELFF.